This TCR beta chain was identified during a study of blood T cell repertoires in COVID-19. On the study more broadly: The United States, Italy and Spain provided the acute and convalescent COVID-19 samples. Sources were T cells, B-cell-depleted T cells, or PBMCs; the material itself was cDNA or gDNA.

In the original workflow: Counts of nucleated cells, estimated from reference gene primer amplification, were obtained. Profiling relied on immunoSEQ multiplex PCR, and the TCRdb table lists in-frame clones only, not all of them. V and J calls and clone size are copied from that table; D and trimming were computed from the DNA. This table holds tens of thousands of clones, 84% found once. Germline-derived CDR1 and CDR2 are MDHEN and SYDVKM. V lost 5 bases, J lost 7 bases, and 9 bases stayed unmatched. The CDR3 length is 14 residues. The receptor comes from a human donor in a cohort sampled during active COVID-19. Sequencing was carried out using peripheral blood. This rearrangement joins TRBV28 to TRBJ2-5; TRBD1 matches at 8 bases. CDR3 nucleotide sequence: TGTGCCAGCAGTCGGACAGGGCTGGGGAGGACCCAGTACTTC. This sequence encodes CASSRTGLGRTQYF.